Listed below are T cell receptor beta chains from one sample, sequenced in a study of T cell changes during pregnancy in multiple sclerosis. Clones were read by immunoSEQ multiplex PCR, and TCRdb kept only the in-frame ones, dropping some. This repertoire shows 30,000 or so clones, roughly 87% found once; its top ten account for roughly 10%. The source was CD8+ T cells from peripheral blood mononuclear cells, collected in the first trimester of pregnancy. All receptors derive from a female donor with multiple sclerosis, enrolled in a pregnancy study. Each CDR3 is given with its conserved first and last residue. D genes are given only for firm matches. Expanded clones get a size class; other rows say once, few or many, or leave the size out.

j_call clone_size d_call v_call cdr3_aa cdr3_nt
TRBJ1-1 NA NA TRBV7-9 CASSPPTTANTEAFF TGTGCCAGCAGCCCCCCGACGACAGCGAACACTGAAGCTTTCTTT
TRBJ1-1 NA TRBD1 TRBV4-1 CASSHETGAPEAFF TGCGCCAGCAGCCACGAAACAGGGGCCCCTGAAGCTTTCTTT
TRBJ1-1 NA NA TRBV7-9 CASSLGGGNTEAFF TGTGCCAGCAGCTTAGGGGGAGGGAACACTGAAGCTTTCTTT
TRBJ1-6 NA NA TRBV7-9 CASSLSGEGGNSPLHF TGTGCCAGCAGCTTAAGCGGGGAGGGAGGTAATTCACCCCTCCACTTT
TRBJ2-3 once TRBD1 TRBV2 CASSEDAGQVIGYF TGTGCCAGCAGTGAAGACGCAGGACAGGTTATAGGATATTTT
TRBJ2-2 NA NA TRBV5-4 CASSFFDYTVAGELFF TGTGCCAGCAGCTTTTTCGATTATACGGTGGCCGGGGAGCTGTTTTTT
TRBJ2-6 NA NA TRBV5-1 CASSLVRQGMSGANVLTF TGCGCCAGCAGCTTGGTCCGGCAGGGAATGTCTGGGGCCAACGTCCTGACTTTC
TRBJ1-1 few NA TRBV30 CAWTRLNTEAFF TGTGCCTGGACTCGGTTGAACACTGAAGCTTTCTTT
TRBJ2-7 NA NA TRBV19 CASSMQGSYEQYF TGTGCCAGTAGTATGCAGGGTTCCTACGAGCAGTACTTC
TRBJ1-5 NA NA TRBV28 CASSPYGGTQPQHF TGTGCCAGCAGTCCTTACGGGGGGACTCAGCCCCAGCATTTT
TRBJ2-5 NA NA TRBV6-5 CASSRGTDVETQYF TGTGCCAGCAGCCGTGGGACTGATGTGGAGACCCAGTACTTC
TRBJ2-1 NA TRBD2 TRBV15 CATNLAGGDNEQFF TGTGCCACCAATCTAGCGGGGGGCGACAATGAGCAGTTCTTC
TRBJ2-7 NA NA TRBV5-8 CASTMTENEQYF TGTGCCAGCACCATGACAGAGAACGAGCAGTACTTC
TRBJ2-1 NA TRBD2 TRBV4-3 CASSPGLAGGPYNEQFF TGCGCCAGCAGCCCCGGGTTAGCGGGGGGGCCATACAATGAGCAGTTCTTC
TRBJ2-1 once NA TRBV20-1 CSASLAAEQFF TGCAGTGCCTCGTTAGCGGCTGAGCAGTTCTTC
TRBJ2-1 NA NA TRBV15 CATSGLEASYNEQFF TGTGCCACCAGCGGCTTGGAGGCCAGTTACAATGAGCAGTTCTTC
TRBJ2-7 NA TRBD2 TRBV7-2 CASSLDPAGGEQYF TGTGCCAGCAGCTTAGATCCAGCGGGAGGCGAGCAGTACTTC
TRBJ2-7 NA NA TRBV27 CASSSGLLYEQYF TGTGCCAGCAGTTCGGGACTTCTGTACGAGCAGTACTTC
TRBJ2-2 NA TRBD1 TRBV9 CASSVDTGGSGELFF TGTGCCAGCAGCGTAGATACAGGGGGATCCGGGGAGCTGTTTTTT
TRBJ2-7 medium-sized NA TRBV28 CASIRSGEQYF TGTGCCAGCATACGGTCGGGCGAGCAGTACTTC
TRBJ2-1 NA NA TRBV25-1 CASSELAVSYNEQFF TGTGCCAGCAGTGAATTAGCGGTCTCCTACAATGAGCAGTTCTTC
TRBJ2-2 NA NA TRBV5-6 CASSLEGPRGELFF TGTGCCAGCAGCTTGGAGGGGCCTCGAGGGGAGCTGTTTTTT
TRBJ2-1 few TRBD1 TRBV5-6 CAIPSGGAHNEQFF TGTGCCATCCCGTCAGGGGGCGCCCACAATGAGCAGTTCTTC